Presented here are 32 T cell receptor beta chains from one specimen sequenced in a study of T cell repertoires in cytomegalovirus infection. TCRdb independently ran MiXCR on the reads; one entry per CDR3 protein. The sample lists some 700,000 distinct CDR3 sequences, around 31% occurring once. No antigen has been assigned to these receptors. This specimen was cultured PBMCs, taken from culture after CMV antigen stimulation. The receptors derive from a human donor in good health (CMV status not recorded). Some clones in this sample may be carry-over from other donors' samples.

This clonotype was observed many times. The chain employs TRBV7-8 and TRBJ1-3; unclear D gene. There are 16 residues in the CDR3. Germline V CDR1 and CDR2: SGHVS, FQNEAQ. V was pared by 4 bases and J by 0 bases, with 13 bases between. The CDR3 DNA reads TGTGCCAGCAGCTGGGGATTACAGATCTCTGGAAACACCATATATTTT. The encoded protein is CASSWGLQISGNTIYF.

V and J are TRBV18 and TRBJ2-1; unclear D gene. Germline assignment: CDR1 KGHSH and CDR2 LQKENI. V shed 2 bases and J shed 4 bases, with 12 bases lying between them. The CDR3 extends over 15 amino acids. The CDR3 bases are TGTGCCAGCTCACCAAGTGAAGGTACTTACAATGAGCAGTTCTTC. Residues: CASSPSEGTYNEQFF.

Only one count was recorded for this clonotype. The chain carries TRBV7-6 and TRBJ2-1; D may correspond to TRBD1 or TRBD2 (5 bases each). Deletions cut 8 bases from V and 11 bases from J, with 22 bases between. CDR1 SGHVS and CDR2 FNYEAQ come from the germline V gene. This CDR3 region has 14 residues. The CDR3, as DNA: TGTGCCAGCGCTCCCGGGGCTACATGGGCCAAGCAGTTCTTC. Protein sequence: CASAPGATWAKQFF.

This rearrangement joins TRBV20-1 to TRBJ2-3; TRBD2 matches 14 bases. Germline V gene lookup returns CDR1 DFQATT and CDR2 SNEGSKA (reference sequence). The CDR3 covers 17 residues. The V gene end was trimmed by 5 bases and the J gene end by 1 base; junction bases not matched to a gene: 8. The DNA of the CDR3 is TGCAGTGCTGTGGGACTAGCGGGAGATGTGGGCACAGATACGCAGTATTTT. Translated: CSAVGLAGDVGTDTQYF.

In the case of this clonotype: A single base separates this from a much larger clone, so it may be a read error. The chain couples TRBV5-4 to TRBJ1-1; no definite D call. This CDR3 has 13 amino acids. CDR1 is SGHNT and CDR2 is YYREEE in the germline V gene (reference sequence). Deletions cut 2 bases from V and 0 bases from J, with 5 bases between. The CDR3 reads CASSFWLNTEAFF. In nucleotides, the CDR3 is TGTGCCAGCAGCTTTTGGCTGAACACTGAAGCTTTCTTT.

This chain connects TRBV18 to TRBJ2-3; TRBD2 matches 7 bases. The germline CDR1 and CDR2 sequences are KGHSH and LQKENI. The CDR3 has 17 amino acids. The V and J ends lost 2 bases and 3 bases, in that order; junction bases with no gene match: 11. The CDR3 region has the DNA TGTGCCAGCTCACCAATTCCCCCAGCGGGGCTTACAGATACGCAGTATTTT. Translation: CASSPIPPAGLTDTQYF.

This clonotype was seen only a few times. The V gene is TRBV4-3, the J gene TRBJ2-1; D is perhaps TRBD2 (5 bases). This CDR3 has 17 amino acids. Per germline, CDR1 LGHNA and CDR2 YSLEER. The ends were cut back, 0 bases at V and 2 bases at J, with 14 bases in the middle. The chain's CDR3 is CASSQDTSGPTYNEQFF. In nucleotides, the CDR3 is TGCGCCAGCAGCCAAGATACAAGCGGCCCCACCTACAATGAGCAGTTCTTC.

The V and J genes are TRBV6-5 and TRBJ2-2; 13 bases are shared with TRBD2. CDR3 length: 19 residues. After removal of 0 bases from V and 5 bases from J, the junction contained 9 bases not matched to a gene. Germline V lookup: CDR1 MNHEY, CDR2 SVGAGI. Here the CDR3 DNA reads TGTGCCAGCAGTTACTCGGGCAGGACTAGCGGGGGTATTACCGGGGAGCTGTTTTTT. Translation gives CASSYSGRTSGGITGELFF.

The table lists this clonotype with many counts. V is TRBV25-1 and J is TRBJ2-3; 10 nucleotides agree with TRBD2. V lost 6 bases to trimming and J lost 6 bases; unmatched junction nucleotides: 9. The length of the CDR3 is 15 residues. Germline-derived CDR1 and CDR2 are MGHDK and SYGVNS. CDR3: CASSTSGMTGDTQYF. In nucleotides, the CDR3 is TGTGCCAGCAGCACTAGCGGGATGACCGGGGATACGCAGTATTTT. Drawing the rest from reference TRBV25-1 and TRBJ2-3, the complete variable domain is EADIYQTPRYLVIGTGKKITLECSQTMGHDKMYWYQQDPGMELHLIHYSYGVNSTEKGDLSSESTVSRIRTEHFPLTLESARPSHTSQYLCASSTSGMTGDTQYFGPGTRLTVL.

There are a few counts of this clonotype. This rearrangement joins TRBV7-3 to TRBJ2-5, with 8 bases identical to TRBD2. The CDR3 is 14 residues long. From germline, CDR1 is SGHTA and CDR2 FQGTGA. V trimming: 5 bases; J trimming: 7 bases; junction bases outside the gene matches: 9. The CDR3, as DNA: TGTGCCAGCAGCCCGGGGGGGGACGGGGCGACCCAGTACTTC. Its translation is CASSPGGDGATQYF.

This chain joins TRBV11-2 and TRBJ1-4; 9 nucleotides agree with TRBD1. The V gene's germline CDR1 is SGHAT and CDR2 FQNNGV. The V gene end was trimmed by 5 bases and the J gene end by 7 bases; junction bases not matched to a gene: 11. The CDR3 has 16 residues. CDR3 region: CASSILPGQGSEKLFF. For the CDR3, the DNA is TGTGCCAGCAGCATTCTCCCGGGACAGGGTAGTGAAAAACTGTTTTTT. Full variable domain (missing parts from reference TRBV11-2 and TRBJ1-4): EAGVAQSPRYKIIEKRQSVAFWCNPISGHATLYWYQQILGQGPKLLIQFQNNGVVDDSQLPKDRFSAERLKGVDSTLKIQPAKLEDSAVYLCASSILPGQGSEKLFFGSGTQLSVL.

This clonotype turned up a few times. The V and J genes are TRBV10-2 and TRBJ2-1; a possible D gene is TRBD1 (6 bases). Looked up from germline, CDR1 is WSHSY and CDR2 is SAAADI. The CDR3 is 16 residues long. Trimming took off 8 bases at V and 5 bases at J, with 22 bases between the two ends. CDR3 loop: CASHTTRGSGHNEQFF. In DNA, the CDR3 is TGCGCCAGCCACACCACCAGGGGTTCTGGACACAATGAGCAGTTCTTC.

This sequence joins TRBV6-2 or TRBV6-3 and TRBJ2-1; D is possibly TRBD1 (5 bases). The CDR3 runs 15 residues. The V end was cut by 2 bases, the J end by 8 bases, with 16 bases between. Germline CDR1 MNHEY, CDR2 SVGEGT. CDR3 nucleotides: TGTGCCAGCAGTTACCACCCCCCAGGGTCCGATGAGCAGTTCTTC. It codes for CASSYHPPGSDEQFF.

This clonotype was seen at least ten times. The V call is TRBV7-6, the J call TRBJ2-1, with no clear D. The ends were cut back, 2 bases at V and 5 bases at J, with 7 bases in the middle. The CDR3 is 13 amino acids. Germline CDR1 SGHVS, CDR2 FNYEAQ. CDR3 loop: CASSLSLNNEQFF. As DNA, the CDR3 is TGTGCCAGCAGCTTAAGCCTAAACAATGAGCAGTTCTTC. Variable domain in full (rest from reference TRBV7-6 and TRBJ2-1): GAGVSQSPRYKVTKRGQDVALRCDPISGHVSLYWYRQALGQGPEFLTYFNYEAQQDKSGLPNDRFSAERPEGSISTLTIQRTEQRDSAMYRCASSLSLNNEQFFGPGTRLTVL.

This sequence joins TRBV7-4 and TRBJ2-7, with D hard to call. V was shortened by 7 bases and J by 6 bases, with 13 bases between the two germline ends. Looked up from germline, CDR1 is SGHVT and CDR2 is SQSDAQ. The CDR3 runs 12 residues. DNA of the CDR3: TGTGCCAGCAACTACCGAAACGGCGAGCAGTACTTC. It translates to CASNYRNGEQYF.

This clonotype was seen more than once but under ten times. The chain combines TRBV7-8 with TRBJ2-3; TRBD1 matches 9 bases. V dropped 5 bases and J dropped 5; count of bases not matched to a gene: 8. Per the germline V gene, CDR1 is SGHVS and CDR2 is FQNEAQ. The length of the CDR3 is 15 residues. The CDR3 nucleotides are TGTGCCAGCAGCCTTGGGACAGGGTCCGTAGATACGCAGTATTTT. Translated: CASSLGTGSVDTQYF.

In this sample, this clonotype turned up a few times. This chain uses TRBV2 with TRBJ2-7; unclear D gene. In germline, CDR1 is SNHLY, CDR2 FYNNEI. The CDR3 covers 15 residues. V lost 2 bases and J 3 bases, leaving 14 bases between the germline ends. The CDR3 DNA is TGTGCCAGCAGTGAAAGCCTCTTGCGACTCTACGAGCAGTACTTC. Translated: CASSESLLRLYEQYF. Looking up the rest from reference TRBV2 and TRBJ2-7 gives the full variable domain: EPEVTQTPSHQVTQMGQEVILRCVPISNHLYFYWYRQILGQKVEFLVSFYNNEISEKSEIFDDQFSVERPDGSNFTLKIRSTKLEDSAMYFCASSESLLRLYEQYFGPGTRLTVT.

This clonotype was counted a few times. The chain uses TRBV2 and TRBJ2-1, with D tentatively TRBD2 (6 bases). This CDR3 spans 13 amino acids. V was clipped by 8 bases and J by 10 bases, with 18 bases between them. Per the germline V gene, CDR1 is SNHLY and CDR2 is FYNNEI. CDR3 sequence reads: CASGPLAPIEQFF. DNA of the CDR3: TGTGCCAGCGGACCCCTAGCGCCCATCGAGCAGTTCTTC.

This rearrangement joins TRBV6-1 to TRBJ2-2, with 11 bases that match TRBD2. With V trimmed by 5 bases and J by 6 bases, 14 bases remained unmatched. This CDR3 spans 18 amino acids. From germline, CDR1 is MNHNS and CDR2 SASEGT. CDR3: CASSFRRGVAGGPGELFF. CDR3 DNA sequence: TGTGCCAGCAGTTTCCGTCGAGGGGTAGCGGGAGGGCCCGGGGAGCTGTTTTTT.

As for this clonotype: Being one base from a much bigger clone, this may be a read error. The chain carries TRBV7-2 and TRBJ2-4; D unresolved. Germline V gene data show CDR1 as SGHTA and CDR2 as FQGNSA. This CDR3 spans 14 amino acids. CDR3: CVSSLEVVKNIQYF. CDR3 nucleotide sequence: TGTGTCAGCAGCTTAGAGGTAGTCAAAAACATTCAGTACTTC.

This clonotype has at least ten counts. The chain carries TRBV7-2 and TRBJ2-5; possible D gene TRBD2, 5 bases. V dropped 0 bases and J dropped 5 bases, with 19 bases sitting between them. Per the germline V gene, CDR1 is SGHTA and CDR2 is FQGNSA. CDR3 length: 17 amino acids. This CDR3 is CASSLAAPGVLGETQYF. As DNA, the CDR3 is TGTGCCAGCAGCTTAGCGGCCCCCGGGGTGCTGGGGGAGACCCAGTACTTC.

As DNA, the CDR3 is TGTGCCAGCAGCTGGGCCTGGGGGATCGACGCTGCCTACGAGCAGTACTTC. Translating it yields CASSWAWGIDAAYEQYF. This rearrangement joins TRBV11-2 to TRBJ2-7; D may correspond to TRBD1 or TRBD2 (5 bases each). CDR1 and CDR2 from the germline V gene are SGHAT and FQNNGV. CDR3 length: 17 amino acids. Trimming removed 4 bases from V and 2 bases from J, with 21 bases in between.

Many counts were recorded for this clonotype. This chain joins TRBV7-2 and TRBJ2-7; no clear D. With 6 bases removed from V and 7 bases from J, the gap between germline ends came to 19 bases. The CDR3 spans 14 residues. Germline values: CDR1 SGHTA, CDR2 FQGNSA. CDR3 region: CASSYGQAPLEQYF. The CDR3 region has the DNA TGTGCCAGCAGTTATGGGCAAGCTCCCCTAGAGCAGTACTTC.

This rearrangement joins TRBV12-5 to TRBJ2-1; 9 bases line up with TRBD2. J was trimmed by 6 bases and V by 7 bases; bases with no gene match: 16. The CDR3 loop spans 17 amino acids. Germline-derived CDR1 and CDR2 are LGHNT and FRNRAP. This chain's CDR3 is CASATRFSGLASNEQFF. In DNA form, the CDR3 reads TGTGCTAGTGCCACAAGGTTTTCGGGACTAGCTTCCAATGAGCAGTTCTTC.

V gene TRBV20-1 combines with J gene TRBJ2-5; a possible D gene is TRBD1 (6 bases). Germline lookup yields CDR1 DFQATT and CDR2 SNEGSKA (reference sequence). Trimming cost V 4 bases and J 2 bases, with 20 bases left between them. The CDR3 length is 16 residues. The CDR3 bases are TGCAGTGCTAACGTACTAGGGGGTTGGCCTCAAGAGACCCAGTACTTC. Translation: CSANVLGGWPQETQYF.

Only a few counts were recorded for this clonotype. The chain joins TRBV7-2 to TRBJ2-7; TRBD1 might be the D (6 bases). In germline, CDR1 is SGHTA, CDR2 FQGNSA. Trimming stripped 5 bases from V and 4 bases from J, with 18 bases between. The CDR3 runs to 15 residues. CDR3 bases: TGTGCCAGCAGCGCAGACAGGTCTTCAACTTACGAGCAGTACTTC. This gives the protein CASSADRSSTYEQYF.

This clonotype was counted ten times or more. For the CDR3, the DNA is TGTGCCAGCAGCTTAACGCCCGACCAAACCCCCGAAAACATTCAGTACTTC. Its protein is CASSLTPDQTPENIQYF. V and J are TRBV7-2 and TRBJ2-4, with D uncertain. There are 17 residues in the CDR3. V was clipped by 2 bases and J by 5 bases, with 19 bases between them. Germline CDR1 SGHTA, CDR2 FQGNSA.

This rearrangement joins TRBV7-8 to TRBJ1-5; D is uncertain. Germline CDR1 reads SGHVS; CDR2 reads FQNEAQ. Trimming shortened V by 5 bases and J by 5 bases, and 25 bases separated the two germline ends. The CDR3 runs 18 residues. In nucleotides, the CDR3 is TGTGCCAGCAGCCGAACCCCCCGTGGGATAGGGAGAGATCAGCCCCAGCATTTT. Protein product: CASSRTPRGIGRDQPQHF.

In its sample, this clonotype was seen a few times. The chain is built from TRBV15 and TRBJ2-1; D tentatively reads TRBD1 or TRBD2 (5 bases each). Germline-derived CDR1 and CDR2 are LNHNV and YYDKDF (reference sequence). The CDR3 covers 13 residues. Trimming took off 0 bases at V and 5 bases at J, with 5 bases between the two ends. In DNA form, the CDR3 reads TGTGCCACCAGCAGAGAGGGACACAATGAGCAGTTCTTC. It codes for CATSREGHNEQFF.

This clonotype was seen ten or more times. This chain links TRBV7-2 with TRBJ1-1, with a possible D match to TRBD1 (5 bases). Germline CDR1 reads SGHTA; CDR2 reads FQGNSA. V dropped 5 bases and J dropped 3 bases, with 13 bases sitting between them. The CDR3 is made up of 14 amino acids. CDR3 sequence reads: CASSPDSRYTEAFF. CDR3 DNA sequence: TGTGCCAGCAGCCCCGACAGTCGATACACTGAAGCTTTCTTT.

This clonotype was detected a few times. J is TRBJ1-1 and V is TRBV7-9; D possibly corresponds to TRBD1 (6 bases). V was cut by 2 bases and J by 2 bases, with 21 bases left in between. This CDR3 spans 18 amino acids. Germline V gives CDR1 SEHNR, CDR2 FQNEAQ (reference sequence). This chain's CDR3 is CASSLFTLLGQLNTEAFF. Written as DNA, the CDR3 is TGTGCCAGCAGCTTATTTACGCTTCTAGGACAGCTTAACACTGAAGCTTTCTTT.

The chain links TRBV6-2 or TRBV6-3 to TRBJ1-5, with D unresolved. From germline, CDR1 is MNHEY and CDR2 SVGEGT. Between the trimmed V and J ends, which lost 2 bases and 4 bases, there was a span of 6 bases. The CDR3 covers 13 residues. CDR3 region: CASSYERNQPQHF. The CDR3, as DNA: TGTGCCAGCAGTTACGAGCGGAATCAGCCCCAGCATTTT.